The 11 T cell receptor beta chains presented below share a single source sample, sequenced in a study of T cells in Graves' hyperthyroidism and ophthalmopathy. Amplified TCR beta CDR3 regions came from RNA transcripts. When the TCR CDR3 underwent first-round RT-PCR, the HTBI primer set was used. TCRdb reanalysed the multiplex PCR reads using MiXCR and keeps one entry per CDR3 protein. The sample lists some 490,000 distinct CDR3 sequences; 20% to 25% were seen once. Sequenced: blood. These receptor sequences come from a woman in her 70s with Graves' ophthalmopathy.

This clonotype appeared a few times. The rearrangement links TRBV12-3 or TRBV12-4 to TRBJ2-3; 8 positions match TRBD2. V lost 6 bases to trimming and J lost 3 bases; unmatched junction nucleotides: 11. The CDR3 has 16 amino acids. The CDR3 DNA is TGTGCCAGCAGCCGATCTGGGGTAGCGGGAACAGATACGCAGTATTTT. Translated: CASSRSGVAGTDTQYF.

This clonotype was seen a few times. The chain carries TRBV5-1 and TRBJ1-3; 8 nucleotides agree with TRBD1. This CDR3 has 16 residues. V gave up 4 bases and J gave up 4 bases; unmatched junction bases: 10. From germline, CDR1 is SGHRS and CDR2 YFSETQ. The CDR3 reads CASSAGAGGAGNTIYF. CDR3 sequence (DNA): TGCGCCAGCAGCGCTGGGGCAGGGGGCGCAGGAAACACCATATATTTT.

The rearrangement joins TRBV29-1 to TRBJ1-2; D perhaps matches TRBD1 (5 bases). V was shortened by 2 bases and J by 9 bases, with 7 bases between the two germline ends. The CDR3 spans 10 residues. CDR1 is SQVTM and CDR2 is ANQGSEA in the germline V gene. In nucleotides, the CDR3 is TGCAGCGTTGAAACAGGACGCTACACCTTC. Translation gives CSVETGRYTF.

The chain is built from TRBV6-1 and TRBJ1-1; maybe TRBD1 (5 bases). CDR1 MNHNS and CDR2 SASEGT come from the germline V gene. Trimming took 11 bases from V and 3 from J, leaving 22 bases between them. This CDR3 has 15 residues. In DNA form, the CDR3 reads TGTGCCGCTAACTATCTGGGTGGGGGTCACACTGAAGCTTTCTTT. It is translated as CAANYLGGGHTEAFF.

This clonotype was recorded many times. This sequence joins TRBV11-2 and TRBJ1-2; possible D gene TRBD1, 5 bases. This CDR3 is 14 amino acids long. The germline V gene has CDR1 SGHAT and CDR2 FQNNGV. Trimming cost V 0 bases and J 4 bases, with 9 bases left between them. The CDR3 DNA reads TGTGCCAGCAGCTTAGAGGGACCCAGCTATGGCTACACCTTC. It yields the protein CASSLEGPSYGYTF.

The gene calls are TRBV3-1 and TRBJ1-2; 9 bases line up with TRBD1. Germline V gene data show CDR1 as LGHDT and CDR2 as YNNKEL (reference sequence). This CDR3 is 18 amino acids long. V lost 0 bases and J lost 3; bases outside the gene matches: 11. The CDR3 DNA is TGTGCCAGCAGCCAAGACTTGAGGCAGACAGGGGGTGACTATGGCTACACCTTC. Protein product: CASSQDLRQTGGDYGYTF.

Comments on this clonotype: The junction does not match germline at one end; this may be a read error. This rearrangement joins TRBV20-1 to TRBJ2-1; TRBD2 aligns across 9 bases. CDR3 length equals 17 residues. Germline assignment: CDR1 DFQATT and CDR2 SNEGSKA (reference sequence). The CDR3 DNA follows: TGCAGTGCTAGAACGGCTAGCGGGATCAGCTCCTACAATGAGCTGTTCTTC. It specifies CSARTASGISSYNELFF.

This clonotype showed up just a few times. The chain carries TRBV18 and TRBJ2-1; TRBD2 matches at 10 bases. CDR1 is KGHSH, CDR2 LQKENI, per germline. Germline trimming cut 2 bases from V and 9 bases from J; bases unmatched to any gene: 4. This CDR3 region has 14 residues. The CDR3 is CASSPASGSAEQFF. In DNA form, the CDR3 reads TGTGCCAGCTCACCAGCTAGCGGGAGTGCTGAGCAGTTCTTC. Variable domain in full (rest from reference TRBV18 and TRBJ2-1): NAGVMQNPRHLVRRRGQEARLRCSPMKGHSHVYWYRQLPEEGLKFMVYLQKENIIDESGMPKERFSAEFPKEGPSILRIQQVVRGDSAAYFCASSPASGSAEQFFGPGTRLTVL.

The chain has TRBV20-1 and TRBJ2-3; maybe TRBD2 (6 bases). The V end lost 0 bases, the J end lost 0 bases, and 13 bases lay between the germline ends. The CDR3 runs to 16 residues. Germline values: CDR1 DFQATT, CDR2 SNEGSKA (reference sequence). The CDR3 loop reads CSARDAGSASTDTQYF. In DNA form, the CDR3 reads TGCAGTGCTAGAGATGCGGGGAGTGCTAGCACAGATACGCAGTATTTT.

CDR3 sequence (DNA): TGTGCCAGCAGTTTCGGGACAGAACCCTACGAGCAGTACTTC. Protein: CASSFGTEPYEQYF. The chain employs TRBV27 and TRBJ2-7, with TRBD1 identical over 7 bases. This CDR3 has 14 amino acids. Germline CDR1 reads MNHEY; CDR2 reads SMNVEV (reference sequence). The ends lost 3 bases at V and 2 bases at J; junction bases unmatched: 4.

There are a few counts of this clonotype. The chain carries TRBV20-1 and TRBJ2-3; 9 bases line up with TRBD1. V was pared by 4 bases and J by 4 bases, with 9 bases of the junction left unmatched. The CDR3 is made up of 15 amino acids. CDR1 is DFQATT and CDR2 is SNEGSKA in the germline V gene (reference sequence). The chain's CDR3 is CSATYRGRLPDTQYF. DNA of the CDR3: TGCAGTGCTACTTACAGGGGGCGCTTGCCAGATACGCAGTATTTT.